Following are 15 T cell receptor beta chains from one sample sequenced in a study of healthy donors' naive CD4 and CD8 T cells (dated by TCRdb to between 2014 and 2016). TCRdb records 454 GS FLX Titanium as the sequencer. A previously published linear amplification protocol was used to build TCR libraries from around 500 ng of total RNA. Clones were called with MiXCR by TCRdb after fastp trimmed the public reads at Q25, and only in-frame beta chains were retained. Entries that share a CDR3 protein sequence are merged under the most common genes and DNA. The sample includes 200,000 or so distinct CDR3 sequences, with around 80% observed a single time. Roughly 2.4% of the sample goes to the ten largest clones. The sequenced sample consisted of naive CD4+ and CD8+ T cells sorted from blood, pooled from several donors. The sample's cell subset or site, from its label and the paper: FACS-sorted naive CD4+ (CD45RO-CD45RA+) and naive CD8+ (CD45RA+CD27bright) T cells. The receptor set was obtained from a pool of human donors in good health; the sample pools cells from several healthy donors.

The chain couples TRBV29-1 to TRBJ2-7; no clear D. The CDR3 totals 13 residues. Germline V CDR1 and CDR2: SQVTM, ANQGSEA. Trimming removed 7 bases from V and 5 bases from J, with 18 bases in between. In nucleotides, the CDR3 is TGCAGCGCTAAAGATGGGTTCCTTGACGAGCAGTACTTC. Its protein is CSAKDGFLDEQYF.

This clonotype has just a few counts. The V and J genes are TRBV5-6 and TRBJ1-2, with unresolved D. The CDR3 covers 12 residues. V was shortened by 0 bases and J by 8 bases, with 8 bases between the two germline ends. CDR1 is SGHDT, CDR2 YYEEEE, per germline. The CDR3 coding sequence is TGTGCCAGCAGCTTGGGGGCAGGCGGCTACACCTTC. Translation gives CASSLGAGGYTF.

This rearrangement joins TRBV29-1 to TRBJ2-5; 11 bases fit TRBD1. V dropped 4 bases and J dropped 5; count of bases not matched to a gene: 3. The CDR3 sequence is 13 residues long. Germline values: CDR1 SQVTM, CDR2 ANQGSEA. This CDR3 is CSVVGQGEETQYF. In DNA form, the CDR3 reads TGCAGCGTTGTGGGACAGGGGGAGGAGACCCAGTACTTC.

This clonotype occurred a few times. The chain joins TRBV19 to TRBJ1-1, with D hard to call. Trimming pared 11 bases from V and 3 bases from J, leaving 7 bases between. Germline V CDR1 and CDR2: LNHDA, SQIVND (reference sequence). CDR3 length: 10 residues. CDR3 residues: CAGGDTEAFF. CDR3 nucleotides: TGTGCCGGCGGCGACACTGAAGCTTTCTTT.

The chain joins TRBV6-1 to TRBJ1-5; D remains ambiguous. The germline V gene has CDR1 MNHNS and CDR2 SASEGT. The CDR3 consists of 16 residues. V dropped 1 base and J dropped 3 bases, with 13 bases sitting between them. The CDR3 loop reads CASSEGEGHANQPQHF. In nucleotides, the CDR3 is TGTGCCAGCAGTGAAGGTGAAGGCCACGCCAATCAGCCCCAGCATTTT.

The chain combines TRBV15 with TRBJ2-4; possible D gene TRBD2, 5 bases. V was trimmed by 0 bases and J by 0 bases, leaving 9 bases between them. The CDR3 sequence is 16 residues long. Per germline, CDR1 LNHNV and CDR2 YYDKDF (reference sequence). CDR3 loop: CATSRDRERAKNIQYF. CDR3 DNA sequence: TGTGCCACCAGCAGAGATAGGGAGAGAGCCAAAAACATTCAGTACTTC.

The V gene is TRBV6-1, the J gene TRBJ1-2; no clear D gene. Germline CDR1 reads MNHNS; CDR2 reads SASEGT. V was cut by 2 bases and J by 7 bases, with 8 bases left in between. The CDR3 runs to 12 residues. CDR3 region: CASSEFLGGYTF. The CDR3 nucleotides read TGTGCCAGCAGTGAATTCCTCGGTGGCTACACCTTC.

The CDR3 DNA follows: TGCAGCGCAGGGACAGACGAAACAGATACGCAGTATTTT. It specifies CSAGTDETDTQYF. This sequence joins TRBV29-1 and TRBJ2-3; 7 nucleotides agree with TRBD1. The junction had 7 bases not matched to a gene; V was cut back by 7 bases and J by 3 bases. The CDR3 has 13 residues. The V gene's germline CDR1 is SQVTM and CDR2 ANQGSEA.

This clonotype was seen a handful of times. The V gene is TRBV4-2, the J gene TRBJ2-2; 8 positions agree with TRBD1. The junction had 4 bases not matched to a gene; V was cut back by 0 bases and J by 4 bases. The CDR3 totals 16 residues. Germline-derived CDR1 and CDR2 are LGHNA and YNFKEQ. CDR3 bases: TGTGCCAGCAGCCAAGATACAGGGGGGAGCACCGGGGAGCTGTTTTTT. It is translated as CASSQDTGGSTGELFF.

CDR3 sequence: CASTPEPAQQETQYF. The CDR3 DNA follows: TGTGCCAGCACTCCCGAACCGGCCCAACAAGAGACCCAGTACTTC. V is TRBV27 and J is TRBJ2-5; D call uncertain. This CDR3 comprises 15 residues. The V gene lost 7 bases and the J gene lost 2 bases, with 17 bases spanning the gap. Germline loops: CDR1 MNHEY, CDR2 SMNVEV (reference sequence).

The chain employs TRBV20-1 and TRBJ2-3, with 9 bases matching TRBD2. V shed 1 base, J shed 1 base, and the junction held 12 bases outside the gene matches. Germline V gene lookup returns CDR1 DFQATT and CDR2 SNEGSKA (reference sequence). This CDR3 spans 18 amino acids. Here the CDR3 reads CSARVVAAVAGGTDTQYF. In DNA form, the CDR3 reads TGCAGTGCTAGAGTTGTCGCGGCCGTAGCGGGAGGCACAGATACGCAGTATTTT.

This clonotype was recorded once. The chain joins TRBV19 to TRBJ1-1; TRBD1 might be the D (6 bases). The V and J ends lost 5 bases and 3 bases respectively, with 10 bases between them. CDR3 length: 13 amino acids. CDR1 is LNHDA, CDR2 SQIVND, per germline (reference sequence). CDR3 sequence reads: CASSPGADTEAFF. CDR3 coding DNA: TGTGCCAGTAGTCCAGGGGCGGACACTGAAGCTTTCTTT. Variable domain in full (rest from reference TRBV19 and TRBJ1-1): DGGITQSPKYLFRKEGQNVTLSCEQNLNHDAMYWYRQDPGQGLRLIYYSQIVNDFQKGDIAEGYSVSREKKESFPLTVTSAQKNPTAFYLCASSPGADTEAFFGQGTRLTVV.

CDR3 sequence (DNA): TGTGCCAGCAGCCTATCCCCTGAAGAGACCCAGTACTTC. The encoded protein is CASSLSPEETQYF. The V call is TRBV11-2, the J call TRBJ2-5; D unresolved. Trimming pared 5 bases from V and 3 bases from J, leaving 10 bases between. Per the germline V gene, CDR1 is SGHAT and CDR2 is FQNNGV. This CDR3 contains 13 residues.

The CDR3 loop is CASSGLAVGPAGDYEQYF. The CDR3 DNA reads TGTGCCAGCAGTGGGTTGGCGGTAGGGCCCGCAGGGGACTACGAGCAGTACTTC. The chain uses TRBV6-5 and TRBJ2-7, with a tentative D call TRBD1 (6 bases). Trimming left V 5 bases short and J 3 bases short, with 26 bases between. This CDR3 region has 18 residues. Germline V gene data show CDR1 as MNHEY and CDR2 as SVGAGI.

The genes are TRBV30 and TRBJ2-7, with D perhaps given as TRBD1 or TRBD2 (5 bases each). Germline CDR1 and CDR2: GTSNPN and SVGIG (reference sequence). This CDR3 is 13 amino acids long. V lost 3 bases and J lost 3, with 12 bases in between. CDR3 coding DNA: TGTGCCTGGAGCAAGGGACGGCACTACGAGCAGTACTTC. Amino acid sequence: CAWSKGRHYEQYF.